Below, 31 T cell receptor beta chains from the same sample are listed, as sequenced in a study of cytomegalovirus exposure and HLA in healthy donors. Primers included in the PCR were 60 Vbeta and 13 Jbeta primers. Clones were sequenced by immunoSEQ multiplex PCR, and TCRdb holds only the in-frame ones, with some missing. The table lists approximately 88,000 clones, 64% of them singletons. The sequenced sample consisted of PBMCs. These TCRs come from a man in his sixties in good health and CMV-seronegative.

The chain uses TRBV11-3 and TRBJ1-2; tentatively, D is TRBD1 (5 bases). The V gene lost 1 base and the J gene lost 8 bases, with 20 bases spanning the gap. The CDR3 consists of 16 residues. The germline CDR1 and CDR2 sequences are SGHNT and YENEEA. The DNA of the CDR3 is TGTGCCAGCAGCTTAGCCCCGACGGGCAGGGTAGACGGCTACACCTTC. Protein sequence: CASSLAPTGRVDGYTF.

V and J are TRBV15 and TRBJ2-7; TRBD2 matches 16 bases. The CDR3 sequence is 17 residues long. Germline V gene data show CDR1 as LNHNV and CDR2 as YYDKDF (reference sequence). V trimming: 1 base; J trimming: 7 bases; junction bases outside the gene matches: 7. As DNA, the CDR3 is TGTGCCACCAGCAGAGTTGAGGGACTAGCGGGAGGGGGAGAGCAGTACTTC. This sequence encodes CATSRVEGLAGGGEQYF.

In this sample, this clone turned up a few times. The V and J genes are TRBV18 and TRBJ2-1; TRBD2 aligns across 7 bases. J was trimmed by 6 bases and V by 1 base; bases with no gene match: 12. Germline V CDR1 and CDR2: KGHSH, LQKENI. The CDR3 runs 17 residues. The CDR3: CASSPLPVGRSGNEQFF. CDR3 coding DNA: TGTGCCAGCTCACCACTTCCCGTCGGGAGGTCGGGCAATGAGCAGTTCTTC.

This chain connects TRBV4-1 to TRBJ2-2; 7 bases agree with TRBD1. Trimming took 4 bases from V and 3 from J; bases not matched to a gene: 8. From germline, CDR1 is MGHRA and CDR2 YSYEKL. The CDR3 contains 16 residues. The chain's CDR3 is CASSRGQSDDTGELFF. The CDR3 nucleotides read TGCGCCAGCAGCCGGGGACAGAGCGACGACACCGGGGAGCTGTTTTTT.

The chain links TRBV7-9 to TRBJ1-2, with no clear D. CDR1 and CDR2 from the germline V gene are SEHNR and FQNEAQ (reference sequence). Trimming stripped 1 base from V and 9 bases from J, with 9 bases between. The CDR3 runs 12 residues. The CDR3 loop is CASSLVTGSYTF. In nucleotides, the CDR3 is TGTGCCAGCAGCTTAGTTACGGGTAGCTACACCTTC.

The rearrangement uses TRBV5-1 and TRBJ1-1; D may be TRBD1 (5 bases). V lost 4 bases and J lost 4, with 20 bases in between. From germline, CDR1 is SGHRS and CDR2 YFSETQ. The CDR3 runs to 16 residues. The CDR3 DNA reads TGCGCCAGCAGCCCCGCGGCAGGTGTCGGGGGCACTGAAGCTTTCTTT. Protein product: CASSPAAGVGGTEAFF.

The rearrangement uses TRBV6-6 and TRBJ2-1, with TRBD2 identical over 9 bases. J lost 7 bases, V lost 0 bases, and 4 bases had no gene match. The CDR3 runs to 15 residues. Germline V CDR1 and CDR2: MNHNY, SVGAGI (reference sequence). The chain's CDR3 is CASSYSLAGLNEQFF. The CDR3 bases are TGTGCCAGCAGTTACTCGCTAGCGGGATTGAATGAGCAGTTCTTC.

This clone was counted only a few times. The chain couples TRBV7-9 to TRBJ2-7, with D perhaps matching TRBD1 (5 bases). Germline CDR1 reads SEHNR; CDR2 reads FQNEAQ (reference sequence). The V end lost 5 bases, the J end lost 0 bases, and 11 bases lay between the germline ends. This CDR3 comprises 14 residues. CDR3 nucleotide sequence: TGTGCCAGCAGCCGAGACAGCCACTCCTACGAGCAGTACTTC. It specifies CASSRDSHSYEQYF.

The J gene is TRBJ1-1, the V gene TRBV27; D unclear. This CDR3 spans 13 amino acids. Germline V lookup: CDR1 MNHEY, CDR2 SMNVEV (reference sequence). Trimming shortened V by 11 bases and J by 5 bases, and 18 bases separated the two germline ends. Written as DNA, the CDR3 is TGTGCCTCCAGAGGACCTAGGGAGACTGAAGCTTTCTTT. Translated, it gives CASRGPRETEAFF.

A few counts support this clone. The rearrangement uses TRBV5-1 and TRBJ2-2, with 12 bases fitting TRBD2. Germline values: CDR1 SGHRS, CDR2 YFSETQ. Unmatched junction bases numbered 5, after V lost 0 bases and J lost 8 bases. The CDR3 extends over 16 amino acids. The CDR3 is CASSLGGLAGLGELFF. CDR3 DNA sequence: TGCGCCAGCAGCTTGGGCGGACTAGCGGGATTGGGGGAGCTGTTTTTT. The complete variable domain, with remaining parts taken from reference TRBV5-1 and TRBJ2-2, reads KAGVTQTPRYLIKTRGQQVTLSCSPISGHRSVSWYQQTPGQGLQFLFEYFSETQRNKGNFPGRFSGRQFSNSRSEMNVSTLELGDSALYLCASSLGGLAGLGELFFGEGSRLTVL.

The CDR3 sequence is CASSISGGNYGYTF. As DNA, the CDR3 is TGTGCCAGTAGTATATCGGGGGGCAACTATGGCTACACCTTC. V gene TRBV19 combines with J gene TRBJ1-2; a possible D gene is TRBD1 (6 bases). CDR1 and CDR2 from the germline V gene are LNHDA and SQIVND (reference sequence). V was cut by 2 bases and J by 2 bases, with 9 bases left in between. This CDR3 region has 14 residues.

This clone came up a few times. This rearrangement joins TRBV6-1 to TRBJ2-7; 9 bases align to TRBD1. The length of the CDR3 is 14 residues. The ends lost 5 bases at V and 4 bases at J; junction bases unmatched: 6. Germline assignment: CDR1 MNHNS and CDR2 SASEGT. In DNA form, the CDR3 reads TGTGCCAGCAGTTCCGGGACAGGGAGGTACGAGCAGTACTTC. Amino acid sequence: CASSSGTGRYEQYF.

The chain uses TRBV5-4 and TRBJ1-2, with a weak D call TRBD1 (5 bases). The V end lost 4 bases, the J end lost 1 base, and 8 bases lay between the germline ends. The germline CDR1 and CDR2 sequences are SGHNT and YYREEE (reference sequence). CDR3 size: 13 residues. The CDR3 coding sequence is TGTGCCAGCAGCCAGGACAATAACTATGGCTACACCTTC. Its translation: CASSQDNNYGYTF. The full variable domain, rest sourced from reference TRBV5-4 and TRBJ1-2, is ETGVTQSPTHLIKTRGQQVTLRCSSQSGHNTVSWYQQALGQGPQFIFQYYREEENGRGNFPPRFSGLQFPNYSSELNVNALELDDSALYLCASSQDNNYGYTFGSGTRLTVV.

The V gene is TRBV11-2, the J gene TRBJ2-7; TRBD1 matches 8 bases. The CDR3 is made up of 17 amino acids. Germline trimming cut 4 bases from V and 6 bases from J; bases unmatched to any gene: 17. From germline, CDR1 is SGHAT and CDR2 FQNNGV. CDR3 region: CASSSYPRGRRGPEQYF. The CDR3 nucleotides read TGTGCCAGCAGCTCATACCCCAGGGGGCGACGAGGGCCCGAGCAGTACTTC.

The chain has TRBV5-6 and TRBJ1-1; the D is unclear. Germline lookup yields CDR1 SGHDT and CDR2 YYEEEE. The V and J ends lost 0 bases and 4 bases respectively, with 10 bases between them. The CDR3 length is 14 residues. CDR3 loop: CASSLDQVPTEAFF. CDR3 in DNA: TGTGCCAGCAGCTTGGATCAGGTACCCACTGAAGCTTTCTTT.

This clone was seen a few times. This CDR3 reads CASSNDRYTEAFF. In DNA form, the CDR3 reads TGTGCCAGCAGTAACGACAGGTACACTGAAGCTTTCTTT. The J gene is TRBJ1-1, the V gene TRBV2; D might be TRBD1 (6 bases). The CDR3 is 13 residues long. With 5 bases removed from V and 3 bases from J, the gap between germline ends came to 10 bases. Germline loops: CDR1 SNHLY, CDR2 FYNNEI. Supplemented by reference TRBV2 and TRBJ1-1, the full variable domain reads EPEVTQTPSHQVTQMGQEVILRCVPISNHLYFYWYRQILGQKVEFLVSFYNNEISEKSEIFDDQFSVERPDGSNFTLKIRSTKLEDSAMYFCASSNDRYTEAFFGQGTRLTVV.

This chain connects TRBV9 to TRBJ2-1; D is undetermined. V lost 6 bases to trimming and J lost 2 bases, with 12 bases between them. From germline, CDR1 is SGDLS and CDR2 YYNGEE. This CDR3 spans 14 amino acids. The chain's CDR3 is CASNNPNPYNEQFF. Here the CDR3 DNA reads TGTGCCAGCAACAATCCGAATCCCTACAATGAGCAGTTCTTC.

V usage is TRBV4-1 and J usage is TRBJ1-3, with D hard to call. Trimming stripped 7 bases from V and 0 bases from J, with 13 bases between. The CDR3 consists of 15 residues. Germline CDR1 and CDR2: MGHRA and YSYEKL. The CDR3 bases are TGCGCCAGCACTGAGGAGGGTTACTCTGGAAACACCATATATTTT. Its translation: CASTEEGYSGNTIYF.

The V call is TRBV5-1, the J call TRBJ2-5, with D possibly being TRBD1 (6 bases). The CDR3 covers 15 residues. Trimming left V 4 bases short and J 3 bases short, with 16 bases between. Per the germline V gene, CDR1 is SGHRS and CDR2 is YFSETQ. The CDR3 loop reads CASSLNREREETQYF. CDR3 DNA: TGCGCCAGCAGCCTGAACAGGGAACGGGAAGAGACCCAGTACTTC.

The chain has TRBV7-9 and TRBJ1-6, with D possibly TRBD1 on 5 matching bases. Trimming removed 1 base from V and 8 bases from J, with 12 bases in between. The CDR3 runs to 15 residues. Germline CDR1 reads SEHNR; CDR2 reads FQNEAQ (reference sequence). CDR3 nucleotide sequence: TGTGCCAGCAGCTTAGAAGGGGCGGCTTATTCACCCCTCCACTTT. Protein product: CASSLEGAAYSPLHF.

This chain connects TRBV6-6 to TRBJ1-5, with 8 nucleotides matching TRBD1. J was trimmed by 1 base and V by 8 bases; bases with no gene match: 4. CDR3 length: 14 residues. Per the germline V gene, CDR1 is MNHNY and CDR2 is SVGAGI (reference sequence). The CDR3 protein is CASSGQGSNQPQHF. The CDR3 bases are TGTGCCAGCTCCGGACAGGGAAGCAATCAGCCCCAGCATTTT.

The chain recombines TRBV7-6 with TRBJ2-7; 8 bases map to TRBD2. The CDR3 is 14 amino acids. The germline V gene encodes CDR1 SGHVS and CDR2 FNYEAQ. Trimming removed 5 bases from V and 0 bases from J; junction bases left unmatched: 3. CDR3 loop: CASSQGLDSYEQYF. The CDR3 bases are TGTGCCAGCAGCCAGGGACTAGACTCCTACGAGCAGTACTTC.

The chain carries TRBV5-1 and TRBJ2-6; tentative D call: TRBD1 (6 bases). Germline assignment: CDR1 SGHRS and CDR2 YFSETQ. CDR3 size: 14 residues. With 6 bases removed from V and 3 bases from J, the gap between germline ends came to 10 bases. CDR3 in amino acids: CASTRTDGANVLTF. The CDR3 DNA is TGCGCCAGCACCCGGACAGATGGGGCCAACGTCCTGACTTTC.

The chain recombines TRBV7-3 with TRBJ2-3; no clear D gene. This CDR3 spans 15 amino acids. Trimming left V 2 bases short and J 3 bases short, with 12 bases between. Germline CDR1 reads SGHTA; CDR2 reads FQGTGA. The CDR3 coding sequence is TGTGCCAGCAGCTTACGTCCTTTGAGGACAGATACGCAGTATTTT. It encodes CASSLRPLRTDTQYF.

V gene TRBV5-1 combines with J gene TRBJ1-1; D is uncertain. The CDR3 contains 14 residues. Germline values: CDR1 SGHRS, CDR2 YFSETQ. The germline V and J ends were trimmed by 0 bases and 1 base, with 7 bases remaining between them. The CDR3 here is CASSLVEGNTEAFF. The CDR3 coding sequence is TGCGCCAGCAGCTTGGTGGAGGGGAACACTGAAGCTTTCTTT.

This clone appeared a few times. This rearrangement joins TRBV9 to TRBJ1-1, with TRBD1 matching over 7 bases. The junction had 3 bases not matched to a gene; V was cut back by 2 bases and J by 5 bases. Germline values: CDR1 SGDLS, CDR2 YYNGEE. CDR3 size: 13 residues. The CDR3 DNA reads as TGTGCCAGCAGCGTTACAGGGGCAACTGAAGCTTTCTTT. This sequence encodes CASSVTGATEAFF.

Of note for this clone: The sample holds other DNA sequences that translate to the same CDR3. V gene TRBV11-2 combines with J gene TRBJ2-1; D possibly corresponds to TRBD1 (5 bases). This CDR3 has 15 residues. V was trimmed by 3 bases and J by 7 bases, leaving 16 bases between them. CDR1 is SGHAT and CDR2 is FQNNGV in the germline V gene. This CDR3 reads CASSLGQVVVNEQFF. The CDR3 DNA reads TGTGCCAGCAGCTTGGGGCAGGTAGTTGTGAATGAGCAGTTCTTC.

This clone was seen a handful of times. The genes are TRBV5-1 and TRBJ2-5; possible D gene TRBD1, 7 bases. Germline CDR1 SGHRS, CDR2 YFSETQ. The CDR3 is 15 amino acids. Trimming pared 2 bases from V and 5 bases from J, leaving 16 bases between. CDR3 residues: CASSFTGEDFETQYF. The CDR3 DNA reads TGCGCCAGCAGCTTTACAGGGGAGGATTTCGAGACCCAGTACTTC. The whole variable domain, remainder taken from reference TRBV5-1 and TRBJ2-5, is KAGVTQTPRYLIKTRGQQVTLSCSPISGHRSVSWYQQTPGQGLQFLFEYFSETQRNKGNFPGRFSGRQFSNSRSEMNVSTLELGDSALYLCASSFTGEDFETQYFGPGTRLLVL.

The V and J genes are TRBV6-5 and TRBJ2-1, with D possibly matching TRBD2 (7 bases). Between the trimmed V and J ends, which lost 6 bases and 7 bases, there was a span of 16 bases. The CDR3 consists of 14 residues. CDR1 and CDR2 (germline): MNHEY, SVGAGI. Here the CDR3 DNA reads TGTGCCAGCAGACCCGGCGGGGGCTCAAATGAGCAGTTCTTC. Translated, it gives CASRPGGGSNEQFF.

About this clone itself: An end of the junction differs from the germline gene, which may be a read error. The V call is TRBV6-1, the J call TRBJ2-3; 7 bases are a match to TRBD2. Germline CDR1 is MNHNS and CDR2 is SASEGT. This CDR3 region has 13 residues. CDR3 DNA sequence: TGTGCCAGCAGTGAAGCGCTTCGGACTAGTAACCAGTTT. It translates to CASSEALRTSNQF.

The genes are TRBV5-4 and TRBJ2-7; 7 nucleotides line up with TRBD1. This CDR3 is 19 amino acids long. The germline V gene encodes CDR1 SGHNT and CDR2 YYREEE (reference sequence). V gave up 4 bases and J gave up 0 bases; unmatched junction bases: 19. The CDR3 nucleotides are TGTGCCAGCAGCCCACCACAGCACATACCGGGACAGAACTCCTACGAGCAGTACTTC. It specifies CASSPPQHIPGQNSYEQYF.